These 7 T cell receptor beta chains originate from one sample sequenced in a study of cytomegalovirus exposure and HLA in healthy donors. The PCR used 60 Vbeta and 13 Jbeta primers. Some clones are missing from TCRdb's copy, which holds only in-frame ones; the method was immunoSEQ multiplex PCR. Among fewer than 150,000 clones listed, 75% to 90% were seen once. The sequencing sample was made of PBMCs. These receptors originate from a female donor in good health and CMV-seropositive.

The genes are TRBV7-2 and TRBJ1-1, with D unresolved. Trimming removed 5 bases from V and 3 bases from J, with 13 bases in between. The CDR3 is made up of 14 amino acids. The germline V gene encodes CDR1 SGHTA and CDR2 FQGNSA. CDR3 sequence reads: CASSKAGEYTEAFF. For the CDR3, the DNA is TGTGCCAGCAGCAAGGCTGGGGAGTACACTGAAGCTTTCTTT.

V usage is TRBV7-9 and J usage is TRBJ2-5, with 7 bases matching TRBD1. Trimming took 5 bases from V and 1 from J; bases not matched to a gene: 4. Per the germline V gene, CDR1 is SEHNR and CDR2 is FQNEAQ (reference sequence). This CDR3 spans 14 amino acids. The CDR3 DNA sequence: TGTGCCAGCAGCGAAGCAGGGGGCCAAGAGACCCAGTACTTC. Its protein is CASSEAGGQETQYF.

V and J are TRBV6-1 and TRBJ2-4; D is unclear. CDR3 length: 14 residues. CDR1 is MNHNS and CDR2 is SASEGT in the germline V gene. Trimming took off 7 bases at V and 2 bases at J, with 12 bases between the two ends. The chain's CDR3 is CASTATGSKNIQYF. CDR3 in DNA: TGTGCCAGCACCGCGACCGGGTCCAAAAACATTCAGTACTTC.

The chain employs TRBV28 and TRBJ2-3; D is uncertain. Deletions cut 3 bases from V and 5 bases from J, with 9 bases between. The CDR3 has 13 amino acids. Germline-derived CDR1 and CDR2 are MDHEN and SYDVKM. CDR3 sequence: CASSLVRIDTQYF. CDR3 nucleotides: TGTGCCAGCAGTTTGGTGAGGATAGATACGCAGTATTTT.

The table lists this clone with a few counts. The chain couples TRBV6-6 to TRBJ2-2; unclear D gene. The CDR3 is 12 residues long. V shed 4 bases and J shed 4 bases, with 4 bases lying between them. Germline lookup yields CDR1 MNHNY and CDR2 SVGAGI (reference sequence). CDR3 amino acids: CASSFSTGELFF. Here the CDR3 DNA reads TGTGCCAGCAGTTTCAGCACCGGGGAGCTGTTTTTT.

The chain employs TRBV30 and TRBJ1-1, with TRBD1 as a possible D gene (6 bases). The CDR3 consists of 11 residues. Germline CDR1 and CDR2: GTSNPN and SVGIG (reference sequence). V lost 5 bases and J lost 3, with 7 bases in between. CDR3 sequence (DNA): TGTGCCTGGGACAGGCACACTGAAGCTTTCTTT. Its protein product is CAWDRHTEAFF.

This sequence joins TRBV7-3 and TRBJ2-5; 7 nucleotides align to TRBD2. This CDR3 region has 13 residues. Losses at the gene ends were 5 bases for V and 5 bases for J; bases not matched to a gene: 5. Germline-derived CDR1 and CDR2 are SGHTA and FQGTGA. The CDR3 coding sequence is TGTGCCAGCAGCAGAGCCGGGGGGGAGACCCAGTACTTC. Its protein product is CASSRAGGETQYF.